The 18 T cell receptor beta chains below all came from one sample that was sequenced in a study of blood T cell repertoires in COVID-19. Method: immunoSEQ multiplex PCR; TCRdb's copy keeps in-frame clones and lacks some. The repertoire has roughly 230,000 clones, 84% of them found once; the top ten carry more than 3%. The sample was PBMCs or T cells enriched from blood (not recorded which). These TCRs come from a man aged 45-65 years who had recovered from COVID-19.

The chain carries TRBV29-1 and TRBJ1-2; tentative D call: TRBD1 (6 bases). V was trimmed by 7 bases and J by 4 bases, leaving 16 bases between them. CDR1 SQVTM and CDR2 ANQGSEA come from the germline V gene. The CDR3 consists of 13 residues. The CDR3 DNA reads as TGCAGCGGCGGGCCCGGACAGACCTATGGCTACACCTTC. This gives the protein CSGGPGQTYGYTF.

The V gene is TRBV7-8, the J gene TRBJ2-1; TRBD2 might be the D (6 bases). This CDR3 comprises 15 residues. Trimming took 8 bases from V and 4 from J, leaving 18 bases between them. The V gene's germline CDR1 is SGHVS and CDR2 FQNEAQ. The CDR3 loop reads CASSPAGLTYNEQFF. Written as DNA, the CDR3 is TGTGCCAGCTCCCCCGCGGGACTGACTTACAATGAGCAGTTCTTC.

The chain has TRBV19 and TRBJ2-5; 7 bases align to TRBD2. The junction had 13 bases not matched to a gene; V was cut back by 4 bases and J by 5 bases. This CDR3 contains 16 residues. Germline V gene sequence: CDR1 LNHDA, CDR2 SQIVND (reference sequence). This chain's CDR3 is CASSSLGRGDGETQYF. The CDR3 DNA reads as TGTGCCAGTAGTAGCCTCGGACGGGGGGATGGGGAGACCCAGTACTTC.

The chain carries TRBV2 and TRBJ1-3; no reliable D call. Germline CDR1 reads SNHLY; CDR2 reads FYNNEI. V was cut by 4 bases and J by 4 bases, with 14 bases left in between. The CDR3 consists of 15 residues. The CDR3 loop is CASSVVNPRGNTIYF. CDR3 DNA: TGTGCCAGCAGTGTAGTCAACCCGAGGGGAAACACCATATATTTT.

This CDR3 reads CASSLLFF. CDR3 coding DNA: TGTGCCAGCAGCTTACTGTTCTTC. The gene calls are TRBV7-9 and TRBJ2-1; no reliable D call. V was cut by 2 bases and J by 15 bases, with 2 bases left in between. The CDR3 has 8 residues. Germline lookup yields CDR1 SEHNR and CDR2 FQNEAQ (reference sequence).

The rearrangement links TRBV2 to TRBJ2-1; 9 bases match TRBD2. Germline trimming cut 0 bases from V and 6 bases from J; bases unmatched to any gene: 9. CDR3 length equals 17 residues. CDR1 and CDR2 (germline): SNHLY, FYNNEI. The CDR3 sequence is CASSEAVGAGGRNEQFF. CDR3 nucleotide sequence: TGTGCCAGCAGTGAAGCGGTTGGAGCGGGGGGCCGCAATGAGCAGTTCTTC.

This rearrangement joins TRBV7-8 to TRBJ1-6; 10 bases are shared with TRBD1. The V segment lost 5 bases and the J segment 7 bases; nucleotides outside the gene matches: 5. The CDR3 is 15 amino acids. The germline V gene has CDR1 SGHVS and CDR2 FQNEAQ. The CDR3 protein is CASSTTGGGNSPLHF. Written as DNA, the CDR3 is TGTGCCAGCAGCACGACAGGGGGCGGAAATTCACCCCTCCACTTT.

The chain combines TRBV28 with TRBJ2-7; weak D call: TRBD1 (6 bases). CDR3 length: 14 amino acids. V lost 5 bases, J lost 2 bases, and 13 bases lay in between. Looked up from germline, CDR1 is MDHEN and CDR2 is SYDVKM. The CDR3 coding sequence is TGTGCCAGCAGTGAACAGGGTTTGCCCTACGAGCAGTACTTC. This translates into CASSEQGLPYEQYF.

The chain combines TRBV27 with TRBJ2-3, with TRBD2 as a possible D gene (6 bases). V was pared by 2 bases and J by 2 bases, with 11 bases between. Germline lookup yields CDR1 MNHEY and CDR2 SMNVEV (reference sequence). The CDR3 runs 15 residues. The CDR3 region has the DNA TGTGCCAGCAGTTTAGCGACTAGATTCACAGATACGCAGTATTTT. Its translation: CASSLATRFTDTQYF.

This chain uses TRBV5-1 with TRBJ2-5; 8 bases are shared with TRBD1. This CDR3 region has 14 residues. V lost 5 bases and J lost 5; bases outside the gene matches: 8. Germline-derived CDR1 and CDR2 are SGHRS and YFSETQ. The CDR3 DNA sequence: TGCGCCAGCAGGGAACGGACAGGGTGGGAGACCCAGTACTTC. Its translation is CASRERTGWETQYF.

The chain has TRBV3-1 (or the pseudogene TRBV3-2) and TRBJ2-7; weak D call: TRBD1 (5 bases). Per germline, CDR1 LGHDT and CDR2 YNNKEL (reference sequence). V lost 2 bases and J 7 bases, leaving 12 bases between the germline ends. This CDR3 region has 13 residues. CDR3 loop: CASSQQGSREQYF. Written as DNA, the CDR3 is TGTGCCAGCAGCCAACAGGGTTCTAGGGAGCAGTACTTC.

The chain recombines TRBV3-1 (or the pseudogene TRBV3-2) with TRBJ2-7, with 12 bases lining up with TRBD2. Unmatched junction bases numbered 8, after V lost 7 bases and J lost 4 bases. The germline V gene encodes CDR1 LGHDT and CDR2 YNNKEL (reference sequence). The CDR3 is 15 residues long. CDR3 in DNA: TGTGCCAGCACCTCAACTAGCGGGGGGACATACGAGCAGTACTTC. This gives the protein CASTSTSGGTYEQYF.

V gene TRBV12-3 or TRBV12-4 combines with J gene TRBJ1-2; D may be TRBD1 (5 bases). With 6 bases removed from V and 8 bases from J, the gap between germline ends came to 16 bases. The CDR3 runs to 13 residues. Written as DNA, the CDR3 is TGTGCCAGCAGGTACACAGGCAGTGTGGGCTACACCTTC. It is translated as CASRYTGSVGYTF.

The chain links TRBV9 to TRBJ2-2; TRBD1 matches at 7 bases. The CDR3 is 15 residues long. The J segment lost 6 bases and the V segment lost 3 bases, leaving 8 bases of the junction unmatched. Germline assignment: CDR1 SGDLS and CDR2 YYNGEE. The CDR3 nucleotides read TGTGCCAGCAGCGCTTTATCAACAGGGGCCGGGGAGCTGTTTTTT. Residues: CASSALSTGAGELFF.

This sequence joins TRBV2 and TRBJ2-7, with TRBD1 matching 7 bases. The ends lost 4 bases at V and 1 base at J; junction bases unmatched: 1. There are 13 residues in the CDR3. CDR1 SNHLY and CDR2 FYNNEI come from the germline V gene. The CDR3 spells CASSVGQSYEQYF. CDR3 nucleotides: TGTGCCAGCAGTGTGGGACAGTCCTACGAGCAGTACTTC.

CDR3 amino acids: CASSQDVLAGSYTRTDTQYF. In DNA form, the CDR3 reads TGTGCCAGCAGCCAAGATGTACTAGCGGGATCCTATACCCGCACAGATACGCAGTATTTT. V usage is TRBV4-2 and J usage is TRBJ2-3; 10 bases are shared with TRBD2. Germline V lookup: CDR1 LGHNA, CDR2 YNFKEQ. The V segment lost 0 bases and the J segment 1 base; nucleotides outside the gene matches: 13. The CDR3 totals 20 residues.

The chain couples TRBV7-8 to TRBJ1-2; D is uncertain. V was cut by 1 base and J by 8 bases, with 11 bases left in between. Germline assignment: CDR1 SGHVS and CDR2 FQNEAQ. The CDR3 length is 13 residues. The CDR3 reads CASSLGHKSGYTF. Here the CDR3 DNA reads TGTGCCAGCAGCTTAGGACATAAGAGCGGCTACACCTTC.

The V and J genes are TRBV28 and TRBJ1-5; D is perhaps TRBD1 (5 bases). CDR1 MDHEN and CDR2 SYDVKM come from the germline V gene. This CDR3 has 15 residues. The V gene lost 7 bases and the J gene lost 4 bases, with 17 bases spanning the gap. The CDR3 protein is CASTSSGRTNQPQHF. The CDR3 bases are TGTGCCAGCACCTCTTCCGGACGGACAAATCAGCCCCAGCATTTT.